Listed here are 7 T cell receptor beta chains from one sample, sequenced in a study of blood T cell repertoires in COVID-19. The table came from immunoSEQ multiplex PCR; TCRdb's copy has only in-frame clones and leaves some out. The repertoire consists of roughly 220,000 clones, with roughly 84% occurring once and the leading ten covering 3%. Sequencing input: peripheral blood. These receptors all stem from a woman in her 30s who had recovered from COVID-19.

V and J are TRBV29-1 and TRBJ2-1; TRBD2 might be the D (5 bases). The CDR3 spans 15 residues. The V and J ends lost 8 bases and 3 bases respectively, with 20 bases between them. From germline, CDR1 is SQVTM and CDR2 ANQGSEA. The chain's CDR3 is CSTLLRASSYNEQFF. DNA of the CDR3: TGCAGCACTCTCCTGAGGGCTAGCAGCTACAATGAGCAGTTCTTC.

The rearrangement joins TRBV7-9 to TRBJ2-7; TRBD1 matches 12 bases. The CDR3 runs to 16 residues. Germline CDR1 reads SEHNR; CDR2 reads FQNEAQ (reference sequence). Germline trimming cut 6 bases from V and 7 bases from J; bases unmatched to any gene: 13. CDR3 nucleotides: TGTGCCAGCAGTTCTAACCCGGGACAGGGGGCGAGGGAGCAGTACTTC. Its translation: CASSSNPGQGAREQYF.

The J gene is TRBJ2-2, the V gene TRBV2, with 7 bases that match TRBD2. The length of the CDR3 is 14 residues. Trimming at V came to 8 bases and at J to 2 bases, leaving 5 bases not matched to a gene. Germline CDR1 and CDR2: SNHLY and FYNNEI. This CDR3 is CASEGTINTGELFF. CDR3 nucleotide sequence: TGTGCCAGCGAAGGGACTATCAACACCGGGGAGCTGTTTTTT.

The V call is TRBV6-1, the J call TRBJ1-2; 9 nucleotides align to TRBD1. CDR3 size: 15 residues. The junction had 2 bases not matched to a gene; V was cut back by 0 bases and J by 3 bases. CDR1 MNHNS and CDR2 SASEGT come from the germline V gene. The CDR3 DNA reads TGTGCCAGCAGTGAAGCCTGGACAGGGGACTATGGCTACACCTTC. It yields the protein CASSEAWTGDYGYTF.

This chain links TRBV9 with TRBJ2-7; TRBD2 matches at 10 bases. The CDR3 is 15 residues long. Losses at the gene ends were 1 base for V and 2 bases for J; bases not matched to a gene: 3. CDR1 and CDR2 from the germline V gene are SGDLS and YYNGEE. The CDR3 spells CASSVQAGGPYEQYF. DNA for the CDR3: TGTGCCAGCAGCGTACAAGCGGGAGGGCCCTACGAGCAGTACTTC.

The V and J genes are TRBV24-1 and TRBJ2-3; TRBD2 matches at 9 bases. In germline, CDR1 is KGHDR, CDR2 SFDVKD. Trimming took 2 bases from V and 0 from J; bases not matched to a gene: 5. This CDR3 comprises 17 residues. The CDR3 sequence: CATSDSGGGASTDTQYF. The CDR3, as DNA: TGTGCCACCAGTGATTCGGGCGGGGGGGCGAGCACAGATACGCAGTATTTT.

The chain has TRBV4-1 and TRBJ1-1; tentatively, D is TRBD1 (5 bases). The CDR3 is 13 residues long. CDR1 and CDR2 from the germline V gene are MGHRA and YSYEKL. Trimming shortened V by 10 bases and J by 2 bases, and 14 bases separated the two germline ends. Written as DNA, the CDR3 is TGCGCCACCGGGCAGGGTGTAAACACTGAAGCTTTCTTT. This codes for CATGQGVNTEAFF.